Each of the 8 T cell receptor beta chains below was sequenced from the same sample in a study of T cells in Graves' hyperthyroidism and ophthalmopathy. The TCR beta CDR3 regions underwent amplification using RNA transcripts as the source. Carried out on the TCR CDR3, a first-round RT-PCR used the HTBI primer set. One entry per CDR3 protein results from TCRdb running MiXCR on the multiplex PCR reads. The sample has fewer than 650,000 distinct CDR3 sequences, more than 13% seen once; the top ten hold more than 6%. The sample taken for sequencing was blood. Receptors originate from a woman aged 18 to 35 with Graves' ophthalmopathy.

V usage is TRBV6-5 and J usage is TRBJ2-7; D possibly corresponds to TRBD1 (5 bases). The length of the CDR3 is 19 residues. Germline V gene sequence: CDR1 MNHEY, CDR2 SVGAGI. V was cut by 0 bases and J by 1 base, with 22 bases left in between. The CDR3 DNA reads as TGTGCCAGCAGTTACTCGCTGGGGCGGCAAGTGGCCCCTTCCTACGAGCAGTACTTC. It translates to CASSYSLGRQVAPSYEQYF.

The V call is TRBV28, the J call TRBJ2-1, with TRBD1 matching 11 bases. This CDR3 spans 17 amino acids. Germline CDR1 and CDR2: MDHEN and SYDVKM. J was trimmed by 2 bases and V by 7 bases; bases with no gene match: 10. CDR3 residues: CASTLPRTGGAYNEQFF. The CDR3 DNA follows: TGTGCCAGCACCCTACCGAGGACAGGGGGCGCCTACAATGAGCAGTTCTTC.

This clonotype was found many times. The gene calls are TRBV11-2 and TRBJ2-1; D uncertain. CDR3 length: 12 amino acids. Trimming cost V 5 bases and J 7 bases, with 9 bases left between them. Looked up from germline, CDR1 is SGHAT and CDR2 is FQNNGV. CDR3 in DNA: TGTGCCAGCAGCCGAGAGAGGAATGAGCAGTTCTTC. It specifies CASSRERNEQFF.

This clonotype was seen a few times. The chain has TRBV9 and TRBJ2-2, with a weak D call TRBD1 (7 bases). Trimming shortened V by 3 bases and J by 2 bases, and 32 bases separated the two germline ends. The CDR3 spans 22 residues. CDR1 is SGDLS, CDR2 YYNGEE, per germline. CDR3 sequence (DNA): TGTGCCAGCAGCGGTTCTTTACGGGACAGAGGGACTTTGGCTCCAAACACCGGGGAGCTGTTTTTT. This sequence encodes CASSGSLRDRGTLAPNTGELFF.

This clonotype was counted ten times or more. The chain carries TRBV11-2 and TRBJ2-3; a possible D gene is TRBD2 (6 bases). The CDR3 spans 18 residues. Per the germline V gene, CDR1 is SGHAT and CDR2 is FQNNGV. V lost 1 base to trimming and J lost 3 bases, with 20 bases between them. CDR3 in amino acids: CASSLGYSEGTATDTQYF. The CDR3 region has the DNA TGTGCCAGCAGCTTAGGATACTCAGAAGGGACTGCAACAGATACGCAGTATTTT.

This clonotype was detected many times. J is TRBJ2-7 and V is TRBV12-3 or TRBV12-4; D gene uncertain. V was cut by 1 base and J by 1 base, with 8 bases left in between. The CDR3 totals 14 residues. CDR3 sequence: CASSLGGVSYEQYF. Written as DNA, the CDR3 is TGTGCCAGCAGTTTAGGTGGGGTGTCCTACGAGCAGTACTTC.

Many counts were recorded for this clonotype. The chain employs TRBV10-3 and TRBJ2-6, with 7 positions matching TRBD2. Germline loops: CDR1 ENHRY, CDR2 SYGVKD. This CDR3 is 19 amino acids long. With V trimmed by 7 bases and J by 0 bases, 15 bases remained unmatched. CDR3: CAINQWAGDRNSGANVLTF. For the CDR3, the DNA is TGTGCCATCAACCAGTGGGCGGGGGACCGGAACTCTGGGGCCAACGTCCTGACTTTC.

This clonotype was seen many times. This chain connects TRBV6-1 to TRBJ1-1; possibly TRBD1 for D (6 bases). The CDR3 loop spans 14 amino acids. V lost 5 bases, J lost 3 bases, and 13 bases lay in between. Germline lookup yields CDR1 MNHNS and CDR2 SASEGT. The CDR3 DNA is TGTGCCAGCAGTTCCAGGGGACTTCACACTGAAGCTTTCTTT. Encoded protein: CASSSRGLHTEAFF.